The clone carrying this TCR beta chain was observed a few times. Its antigen is undetermined. This sample is drawn from a study of T cells in tuberculosis. About the research overall: Blood was taken before or within 7 days of anti-tuberculosis therapy. Points from the study as a whole: GEM motif frequencies gave 70% accuracy; the GMM repertoire gave almost 90%. Smaller distances to GMM-specific TCRs suggested their expansion in active tuberculosis.

The sample's time point: new active TB diagnosis, blood taken before or within 7 days of starting treatment. Here immunoSEQ multiplex PCR was the method, and the copy in TCRdb shows in-frame clones only, minus some. The sample records roughly 35,000 clones, 92% being singletons. The starting material was PBMCs, obtained at tuberculosis diagnosis. The sequence derives from an adult with tuberculosis. Some clones in this sample may be carry-over from other donors' samples.

The CDR3 DNA reads as TGTGCCAGCACCTCAGGGGTGGCTGAAGCTTTCTTT. It encodes CASTSGVAEAFF. This chain uses TRBV25-1 with TRBJ1-1, with D possibly being TRBD1 (6 bases). Trimming shortened V by 7 bases and J by 6 bases, and 12 bases separated the two germline ends. Germline CDR1 MGHDK, CDR2 SYGVNS. This CDR3 is built from 12 residues.